Listed here are 28 T cell receptor beta chains from one sample, sequenced in a study of blood T cell repertoires in COVID-19 (dated by TCRdb to the early 2020s). The library came from the immunoSEQ multiplex PCR assay. The clones in this table, taken by TCRdb from immuneACCESS, are in-frame only. Not every clone is retained; where verified, under half of the shortfall comes from an unresolved V gene, and the cause of the rest is unknown. This sample is represented by approximately 240,000 clones; 70% to 90% of them were singletons. The top ten constitute 2.1% of the sample. The sequenced sample was peripheral blood. All receptors come from a woman in her forties who had recovered from COVID-19.

The chain links TRBV14 to TRBJ2-5; TRBD2 matches 12 bases. Germline V gives CDR1 SGHDN, CDR2 FVKESK. This CDR3 is 14 amino acids long. V dropped 6 bases and J dropped 4; count of bases not matched to a gene: 3. The CDR3 reads CASREGLAGETQYF. The CDR3, as DNA: TGTGCCAGCAGGGAGGGACTAGCGGGAGAGACCCAGTACTTC.

V is TRBV27 and J is TRBJ2-2; perhaps TRBD1 as D (6 bases). Looked up from germline, CDR1 is MNHEY and CDR2 is SMNVEV (reference sequence). The germline V and J ends were trimmed by 3 bases and 1 base, with 12 bases remaining between them. The CDR3 totals 16 residues. The CDR3 DNA reads TGTGCCAGCAGTTTCGGTCCGGGACAGAACACCGGGGAGCTGTTTTTT. Translating gives CASSFGPGQNTGELFF.

The chain employs TRBV11-2 and TRBJ2-4, with a possible D match to TRBD2 (6 bases). Trimming cost V 5 bases and J 2 bases, with 10 bases left between them. Germline V gives CDR1 SGHAT, CDR2 FQNNGV. The CDR3 covers 14 residues. The CDR3 region is CASSGGLSKNIQYF. In nucleotides, the CDR3 is TGTGCCAGCAGCGGAGGGTTATCCAAAAACATTCAGTACTTC.

In nucleotides, the CDR3 is TGTGCCAGTAGTATGTTTAACGGAGAGACCCAGTACTTC. Its translation is CASSMFNGETQYF. The chain is built from TRBV19 and TRBJ2-5; D is ambiguous. V lost 3 bases to trimming and J lost 4 bases, with 9 bases between them. The CDR3 covers 13 residues. Germline CDR1 and CDR2: LNHDA and SQIVND (reference sequence).

Note on this clone: Other nucleotide sequences from this sample produce the same CDR3. This sequence joins TRBV19 and TRBJ2-7; 7 bases agree with TRBD1. CDR3 size: 14 residues. After removal of 3 bases from V and 1 base from J, the junction contained 3 bases not matched to a gene. Germline V CDR1 and CDR2: LNHDA, SQIVND (reference sequence). CDR3 loop: CASSIRQGSYEQYF. DNA for the CDR3: TGTGCCAGTAGTATTAGACAGGGATCCTACGAGCAGTACTTC.

V is TRBV29-1 and J is TRBJ2-7, with unresolved D. This CDR3 spans 10 amino acids. Germline lookup yields CDR1 SQVTM and CDR2 ANQGSEA. The V gene lost 4 bases and the J gene lost 7 bases, with 8 bases spanning the gap. This chain's CDR3 is CSVGEREQYF. In DNA, the CDR3 is TGCAGCGTTGGTGAGAGGGAGCAGTACTTC.

This clone was observed a handful of times. This rearrangement joins TRBV5-1 to TRBJ2-1, with TRBD2 matching over 11 bases. In germline, CDR1 is SGHRS, CDR2 YFSETQ. CDR3 size: 14 residues. The V gene end was trimmed by 4 bases and the J gene end by 9 bases; junction bases not matched to a gene: 6. The CDR3 loop is CASSGTSGRSEQFF. The CDR3 coding sequence is TGCGCCAGCAGCGGGACTAGCGGAAGGAGTGAGCAGTTCTTC. The whole variable domain, remainder taken from reference TRBV5-1 and TRBJ2-1, is KAGVTQTPRYLIKTRGQQVTLSCSPISGHRSVSWYQQTPGQGLQFLFEYFSETQRNKGNFPGRFSGRQFSNSRSEMNVSTLELGDSALYLCASSGTSGRSEQFFGPGTRLTVL.

The chain employs TRBV28 and TRBJ2-5; no clear D. The CDR3 is 15 amino acids. Trimming took off 2 bases at V and 0 bases at J, with 10 bases between the two ends. Germline assignment: CDR1 MDHEN and CDR2 SYDVKM. CDR3 sequence: CASSLVHTYQETQYF. The CDR3 nucleotides read TGTGCCAGCAGTTTAGTACATACGTACCAAGAGACCCAGTACTTC.

V gene TRBV27 combines with J gene TRBJ2-7; 9 bases align to TRBD1. The V segment lost 3 bases and the J segment 1 base; nucleotides outside the gene matches: 4. Per the germline V gene, CDR1 is MNHEY and CDR2 is SMNVEV (reference sequence). The CDR3 is 15 amino acids. CDR3 amino acids: CASSFTGTGSYEQYF. CDR3 coding DNA: TGTGCCAGCAGTTTCACCGGGACAGGGTCCTACGAGCAGTACTTC.

The chain carries TRBV7-2 and TRBJ2-6; maybe TRBD2 (5 bases). This CDR3 is built from 16 residues. Germline V gene data show CDR1 as SGHTA and CDR2 as FQGNSA. V was shortened by 5 bases and J by 1 base, with 12 bases between the two germline ends. The CDR3 spells CASSPTEGSGANVLTF. The CDR3 DNA reads as TGTGCCAGCAGCCCCACTGAGGGTTCTGGGGCCAACGTCCTGACTTTC.

The chain links TRBV19 to TRBJ1-2; no reliable D call. CDR1 is LNHDA, CDR2 SQIVND, per germline (reference sequence). V gave up 5 bases and J gave up 2 bases, with 12 bases separating them. The CDR3 has 14 residues. Written as DNA, the CDR3 is TGTGCCAGTAGTCCCCGCGGGTGGAACTATGGCTACACCTTC. This gives the protein CASSPRGWNYGYTF.

The CDR3 region is CASSQDHGIGAFF. The CDR3 region has the DNA TGTGCCAGCAGCCAAGATCACGGGATAGGAGCTTTCTTT. The chain employs TRBV3-1 (or the pseudogene TRBV3-2) and TRBJ1-1; D gene ambiguous. The V end was cut by 0 bases, the J end by 10 bases, with 12 bases between. CDR3 length: 13 amino acids. Germline V gives CDR1 LGHDT, CDR2 YNNKEL (reference sequence).

This chain connects TRBV6-5 to TRBJ1-3; 8 bases map to TRBD1. The CDR3 totals 16 residues. Germline CDR1 MNHEY, CDR2 SVGAGI. V trimming: 2 bases; J trimming: 3 bases; junction bases outside the gene matches: 6. The DNA for the CDR3 is TGTGCCAGCAGTTACCTGACAGGGGCGGGTGGAAACACCATATATTTT. Translated, it gives CASSYLTGAGGNTIYF.

The chain has TRBV19 and TRBJ2-7; TRBD1 aligns across 9 bases. Germline V gives CDR1 LNHDA, CDR2 SQIVND (reference sequence). The V segment lost 6 bases and the J segment 2 bases; nucleotides outside the gene matches: 5. The CDR3 has 14 amino acids. CDR3: CASRRTGETYEQYF. The CDR3 DNA reads TGTGCCAGTAGGCGGACAGGGGAAACCTACGAGCAGTACTTC.

The chain combines TRBV7-9 with TRBJ2-1; TRBD1 is a possible D gene (6 bases). This CDR3 has 14 residues. V was clipped by 7 bases and J by 10 bases, with 20 bases between them. Germline V lookup: CDR1 SEHNR, CDR2 FQNEAQ (reference sequence). CDR3 protein: CASIHRTGIEEQFF. CDR3 nucleotides: TGTGCCAGCATCCACCGAACAGGGATTGAGGAGCAGTTCTTC.

This chain connects TRBV18 to TRBJ2-6; 8 bases align to TRBD1. J gave up 0 bases and V 2 bases, and 9 bases lay outside the gene matches. Germline values: CDR1 KGHSH, CDR2 LQKENI. The CDR3 is made up of 19 amino acids. The CDR3 coding sequence is TGTGCCAGCTCACCAGAGAGGACAGGGATTACCTCTGGGGCCAACGTCCTGACTTTC. Translating gives CASSPERTGITSGANVLTF.

The chain has TRBV14 and TRBJ2-1; 11 bases are a match to TRBD1. The V segment lost 2 bases and the J segment 3 bases; nucleotides outside the gene matches: 6. CDR1 is SGHDN, CDR2 FVKESK, per germline. The CDR3 loop spans 17 amino acids. Here the CDR3 DNA reads TGTGCCAGCAGCCAAAGAAGGGGGACAGGGGGCTACAATGAGCAGTTCTTC. It codes for CASSQRRGTGGYNEQFF.

The chain links TRBV3-1 (or the pseudogene TRBV3-2) to TRBJ2-1; D is unclear. This CDR3 comprises 13 residues. Germline CDR1 reads LGHDT; CDR2 reads YNNKEL (reference sequence). Between the trimmed V and J ends, which lost 6 bases and 7 bases, there was a span of 13 bases. CDR3 residues: CASRNLLGNEQFF. For the CDR3, the DNA is TGTGCCAGCAGAAACTTGCTCGGTAATGAGCAGTTCTTC.

The genes are TRBV6-2 or TRBV6-3 and TRBJ2-6, with D possibly TRBD1 on 5 matching bases. Looked up from germline, CDR1 is MNHEY and CDR2 is SVGEGT. The CDR3 has 16 residues. V lost 4 bases and J 4 bases, leaving 14 bases between the germline ends. In DNA, the CDR3 is TGTGCCAGCAGTTCTGTTAGGGGCGGCGGGGCCAACGTCCTGACTTTC. Translation: CASSSVRGGGANVLTF.

V gene TRBV28 combines with J gene TRBJ1-5; maybe TRBD1 (5 bases). This CDR3 region has 16 residues. Trimming took off 5 bases at V and 3 bases at J, with 17 bases between the two ends. Germline V lookup: CDR1 MDHEN, CDR2 SYDVKM. CDR3 sequence reads: CASSPRGAGSNQPQHF. DNA of the CDR3: TGTGCCAGCAGTCCTCGTGGGGCGGGATCCAATCAGCCCCAGCATTTT.

This chain uses TRBV6-2 or TRBV6-3 with TRBJ2-5, with 9 bases matching TRBD1. CDR3 size: 15 residues. J lost 2 bases, V lost 3 bases, and 4 bases had no gene match. Per germline, CDR1 MNHEY and CDR2 SVGEGT. As DNA, the CDR3 is TGTGCCAGCAGTTATTGGACAGGGGTACAAGAGACCCAGTACTTC. Amino acids: CASSYWTGVQETQYF.

The gene calls are TRBV19 and TRBJ2-3, with 10 bases lining up with TRBD1. Germline CDR1 LNHDA, CDR2 SQIVND (reference sequence). The CDR3 is made up of 14 amino acids. After removal of 6 bases from V and 4 bases from J, the junction contained 4 bases not matched to a gene. The CDR3 reads CASSLTGGPDTQYF. The CDR3 region has the DNA TGTGCCAGTAGCCTGACAGGGGGCCCAGATACGCAGTATTTT.

Details on this clone: Mismatch with germline at one junction end may stem from a read error. J is TRBJ1-3 and V is TRBV7-2; D remains ambiguous. Per germline, CDR1 SGHTA and CDR2 FQGNSA. The CDR3 sequence is 15 residues long. The CDR3 DNA sequence: TGTGCCAGCAGCTTAGAGTCAGGTTCTGAAAACACCATATATTTT. This translates into CASSLESGSENTIYF.

Here the CDR3 DNA reads TGTGCCAGTAGTATAGGGGCAGGATACACTGAAGCTTTCTTT. It specifies CASSIGAGYTEAFF. V usage is TRBV19 and J usage is TRBJ1-1; D is unresolved. CDR3 length: 14 amino acids. V shed 1 base and J shed 3 bases, with 9 bases lying between them. The V gene's germline CDR1 is LNHDA and CDR2 SQIVND (reference sequence).

The chain has TRBV6-5 and TRBJ2-2; TRBD1 is a possible D gene (5 bases). Germline V CDR1 and CDR2: MNHEY, SVGAGI. The CDR3 runs 15 residues. V was shortened by 0 bases and J by 5 bases, with 10 bases between the two germline ends. This CDR3 is CASSYSQGGTGELFF. CDR3 nucleotide sequence: TGTGCCAGCAGTTACTCGCAGGGTGGAACCGGGGAGCTGTTTTTT.

This clone was observed a single time. The genes are TRBV28 and TRBJ1-5; a weak D match, TRBD1 (6 bases). The CDR3 is made up of 17 amino acids. V lost 6 bases and J 0 bases, leaving 18 bases between the germline ends. Germline V gene lookup returns CDR1 MDHEN and CDR2 SYDVKM. CDR3 loop: CASSSPGTYYSNQPQHF. CDR3 nucleotides: TGTGCCAGCAGCTCCCCCGGGACATATTATAGCAATCAGCCCCAGCATTTT.

The chain recombines TRBV7-6 with TRBJ2-1; 9 bases are shared with TRBD2. The length of the CDR3 is 15 residues. Unmatched junction bases numbered 8, after V lost 2 bases and J lost 9 bases. Germline V gene lookup returns CDR1 SGHVS and CDR2 FNYEAQ. CDR3 sequence (DNA): TGTGCCAGCAGCTTACATAGCGGGGGTTTGAGTGAGCAGTTCTTC. Protein product: CASSLHSGGLSEQFF. The entire variable domain, with the rest obtained from reference TRBV7-6 and TRBJ2-1, is as follows: GAGVSQSPRYKVTKRGQDVALRCDPISGHVSLYWYRQALGQGPEFLTYFNYEAQQDKSGLPNDRFSAERPEGSISTLTIQRTEQRDSAMYRCASSLHSGGLSEQFFGPGTRLTVL.

This chain uses TRBV7-2 with TRBJ2-7; D is uncertain. Germline CDR1 and CDR2: SGHTA and FQGNSA. Trimming stripped 8 bases from V and 3 bases from J, with 14 bases between. This CDR3 comprises 13 residues. The DNA for the CDR3 is TGTGCCAGCTCCGATATAAGCTACTACGAGCAGTACTTC. Residues: CASSDISYYEQYF.